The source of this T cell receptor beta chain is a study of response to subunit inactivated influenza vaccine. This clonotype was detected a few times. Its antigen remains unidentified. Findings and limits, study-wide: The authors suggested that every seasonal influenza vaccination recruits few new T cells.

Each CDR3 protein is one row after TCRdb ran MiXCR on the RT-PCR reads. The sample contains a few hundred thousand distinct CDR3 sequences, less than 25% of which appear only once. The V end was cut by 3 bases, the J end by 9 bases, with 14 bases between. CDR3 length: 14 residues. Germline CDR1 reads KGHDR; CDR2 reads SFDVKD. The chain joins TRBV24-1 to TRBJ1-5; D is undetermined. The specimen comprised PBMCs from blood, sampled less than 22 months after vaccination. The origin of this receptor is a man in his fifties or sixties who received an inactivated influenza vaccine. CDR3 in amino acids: CATSDTAGLGPQHF. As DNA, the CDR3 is TGTGCCACCAGTGATACGGCGGGCCTTGGGCCCCAGCATTTT.